This T cell receptor (beta chain) comes out of a study of cytomegalovirus exposure and HLA in healthy donors. Study-level information: Most genotyped donors, 81% of about 430, had Caucasian-associated genetic ancestry. Notes on the study in general: Later analysis found that TCR beta chains associated with HLA were more clonally expanded than other, equally common chains.

The PCR was carried out with 60 Vbeta primers and 13 Jbeta primers. Clones were sequenced by immunoSEQ multiplex PCR, and TCRdb holds only the in-frame ones, with some missing. Among 130,000 to 150,000 clones, 80% were seen once, and the ten largest hold 2% to 2.5%. V was clipped by 6 bases and J by 6 bases, with 17 bases between them. CDR3 length: 14 amino acids. Germline values: CDR1 ENHRY, CDR2 SYGVKD. A note on this clone: Its antigen is undetermined.

Sequences were obtained from PBMCs. This rearrangement joins TRBV10-3 to TRBJ1-1; TRBD1 might be the D (6 bases). This clonotype originated in a man aged 25 to 40 in good health and CMV-seronegative. The CDR3 region has the DNA TGTGCCATCAGGGGGAGACAGGACGACCCTGAAGCTTTCTTT. It is translated as CAIRGRQDDPEAFF.